This section outlines one T cell receptor (beta chain) sequence together with its context. The antigen remains unidentified. This sample is part of a study of Tregs in tolerant kidney transplant recipients. Whole-study findings and limits: Findings come from small patient numbers and require larger validation.

TCRdb keeps only in-frame clones here, not all; method: immunoSEQ multiplex PCR. The table records some 110,000 clones, roughly nine tenths of them present only once. Unstimulated regulatory T cells (CD4+CD25+CD127-), CD4+CD25- non-regulatory cells, CD4 and CD8 cells were FACS-sorted from thawed PBMCs. Sequencing was done on a sample of CD4+ T cells from blood. This clonotype was sampled from a human donor in good health.

CDR3: CASTFGSGELFF. Here the CDR3 DNA reads TGTGCCAGCACTTTCGGCAGCGGGGAGCTGTTTTTT. This chain uses TRBV2 with TRBJ2-2; no clear D gene. V lost 7 bases to trimming and J lost 7 bases, with 10 bases between them. In germline, CDR1 is SNHLY, CDR2 FYNNEI. The CDR3 is 12 residues long.